This entry concerns a single T cell receptor beta chain. At one boundary the junction diverges from the germline segment, which might be a read error. The sample belongs to a study of tumor and adjacent non-tumor tissue in lung cancer. RNA was extracted from bulk tissue without any cell sorting. This non-tumor lung sample came from over 3 cm beyond the tumor edge. Per the germline V gene, CDR1 is MGHRA and CDR2 is YSYEKL. The CDR3 is 16 amino acids. TCRbeta libraries were built with three rounds of nested PCR, modified from ARM-PCR. TCRdb fed the multiplex PCR reads into MiXCR, producing one record per CDR3 protein. Of around 74,000 distinct CDR3 sequences in the sample, around 70% were seen once.

Sequencing used distant non-tumor lung tissue. This chain uses TRBV4-1 with TRBJ1-1, with D perhaps matching TRBD1 (5 bases). The receptor's source is a woman in her forties or fifties with non-small cell lung cancer. The CDR3 nucleotides are TGCGCCAGCAGCCAAGATCGTTGCAGGGAGAACACTGAAGCATTCTTT. Residues: CASSQDRCRENTEAFF.